The clone carrying this T cell receptor (beta chain) was counted only a few times. What it binds is unknown. The CDR3 goes on 3 residues after the read ends, and that part is filled in from the germline J gene. This specimen belongs to a study of T cell clonality in common variable immunodeficiency. Study-wide findings and caveats: CVID subjects shared fewer TCRbeta clones than healthy controls did. Fewer deletions and N-nucleotide insertions were reportedly seen in common variable immunodeficiency TCR beta sequences.

Germline V gene data show CDR1 as GTSNPN and CDR2 as SVGIG (reference sequence). Trimming cost V 2 bases and J 7 bases, with 21 bases left between them. The CDR3 covers 16 residues. Measured with immunoSEQ multiplex PCR; TCRdb has only the in-frame clones, and not every one. The sample shows fewer than 35,000 clones, none of them appearing just once. CVID subjects had received replacement immunoglobulin for at least one year. The rearrangement links TRBV30 to TRBJ1-5; D may be TRBD1 (6 bases). The sequenced sample consisted of peripheral blood mononuclear cells. The TCR was taken from a human donor with common variable immunodeficiency. CDR3 DNA, as far as it was read: TGTGCCTGGAGTCCGATGTTAACAGGGCTCCGGCAGCCC. It is translated as CAWSPMLTGLRQP. The CDR3 as a whole reads CAWSPMLTGLRQPQHF.